This TCR beta chain came from a study of T cell responses to AZD1222 COVID-19 vaccine. Study-wide results and caveats: Repertoires were obtained solely post-peak T cell response. A reported finding is that nearly half of spike-specific TCRs target unmutated variant regions.

The study pooled second doses at about 4 or about 12 weeks. About this clone itself: Antigen unknown.

The germline V gene encodes CDR1 SNHLY and CDR2 FYNNEI. This CDR3 has 12 amino acids. The V and J ends lost 5 bases and 8 bases, in that order; junction bases with no gene match: 5. Here immunoSEQ multiplex PCR was the method, and the copy in TCRdb shows in-frame clones only, minus some. Of roughly 150,000 clones listed, approximately 90% are singletons. This specimen was peripheral blood, taken 28 days after the second AZD1222 dose. The TCR comes from an adult who received the AZD1222 COVID-19 vaccine. This chain uses TRBV2 with TRBJ1-2; 7 bases are shared with TRBD1. The CDR3 reads CASSPGTEGYTF. Here the CDR3 DNA reads TGTGCCAGCAGTCCCGGGACAGAGGGCTACACCTTC. The variable domain in full, with the rest retrieved from reference TRBV2 and TRBJ1-2, is EPEVTQTPSHQVTQMGQEVILRCVPISNHLYFYWYRQILGQKVEFLVSFYNNEISEKSEIFDDQFSVERPDGSNFTLKIRSTKLEDSAMYFCASSPGTEGYTFGSGTRLTVV.